This TCR beta chain was sequenced in a study of regulatory T cells in long-lasting Graves disease. Study-level results: Persistent Graves' patients showed reduced TCR diversity versus newly diagnosed patients.

Building of the TCR beta libraries involved iRepertoire HTBI primers and Arm-PCR of CDR3 regions. TCRdb fed the multiplex PCR reads into MiXCR, producing one record per CDR3 protein. The top ten clones hold roughly a tenth of a sample with about 540,000 distinct CDR3 sequences, roughly 13% of them seen once. The V end was cut by 5 bases, the J end by 0 bases, with 14 bases between. Per the germline V gene, CDR1 is SEHNR and CDR2 is FQNEAQ (reference sequence). This CDR3 is 16 amino acids long. The time point was: newly diagnosed GD, antithyroid drugs for less than 3 months. TCR sequences were obtained from RNA taken from PBMCs. Regarding this clonotype: Its specificity is unknown.

The same specimen was also included in a second study, on T cells in Graves' hyperthyroidism and ophthalmopathy. Per that study: An initial round of RT-PCR targeting the TCR CDR3 relied on the HTBI primer set.

This TCR was recovered from a man aged 30 to 45 with Graves disease. The sequencing here drew on peripheral blood mononuclear cells (PBMCs), taken at new diagnosis, from a patient treated with antithyroid drugs. The chain couples TRBV7-9 to TRBJ1-5; D is unresolved. Here the CDR3 DNA reads TGTGCCAGCAGCAGAGCAGTTACTAATAGCAATCAGCCCCAGCATTTT. It is translated as CASSRAVTNSNQPQHF.